Below are 10 T cell receptor beta chains sequenced from a single sample in a study of regulatory T cells in long-lasting Graves disease. Investigators prepared the TCR beta libraries by applying iRepertoire HTBI primers and Arm-PCR of CDR3 regions. TCRdb ran MiXCR on the multiplex PCR reads and lists one entry per CDR3 protein. The sample shows 400,000 or so distinct CDR3 sequences, around 21% of them seen only once. Sample time point: persistent/refractory GD, antithyroid drugs over 5 years with positive TRAb. Extracted RNA from PBMCs served as the source of the TCR library. The sample in question was peripheral blood mononuclear cells (PBMCs), obtained when the disease was refractory, from a patient treated with antithyroid drugs. The receptors were gathered from a female donor with Graves disease.

This clonotype was observed a handful of times. V gene TRBV29-1 combines with J gene TRBJ1-1; the match to TRBD1 covers 7 bases. V shed 3 bases and J 2 bases; nucleotides not matched to a gene: 3. The CDR3 has 13 residues. CDR1 SQVTM and CDR2 ANQGSEA come from the germline V gene. For the CDR3, the DNA is TGCAGCGTTGACAGGGGGGGTAACACTGAAGCTTTCTTT. Translation gives CSVDRGGNTEAFF.

This clonotype occurred a few times. This sequence joins TRBV15 and TRBJ1-1, with 7 bases identical to TRBD1. Germline trimming cut 0 bases from V and 4 bases from J; bases unmatched to any gene: 5. The V gene's germline CDR1 is LNHNV and CDR2 YYDKDF (reference sequence). The CDR3 is made up of 15 amino acids. CDR3 DNA sequence: TGTGCCACCAGCAGAGAGGCCTCAGGGGGCACTGAAGCTTTCTTT. Protein: CATSREASGGTEAFF.

The table lists this clonotype with many counts. V is TRBV12-3 or TRBV12-4 and J is TRBJ1-5, with D possibly being TRBD1 (5 bases). The V end lost 3 bases, the J end lost 5 bases, and 14 bases lay between the germline ends. The CDR3 extends over 15 amino acids. Written as DNA, the CDR3 is TGTGCCAGCAGTTTCTACCGGGGGTATGATCAGCCCCAGCATTTT. Its protein product is CASSFYRGYDQPQHF.

Many counts were recorded for this clonotype. The rearrangement joins TRBV12-3 or TRBV12-4 to TRBJ2-5; no clear D gene. The CDR3 is 13 amino acids. Trimming stripped 5 bases from V and 4 bases from J, with 11 bases between. The CDR3 protein is CASSPTPTETQYF. The CDR3 DNA is TGTGCCAGCAGTCCGACCCCGACAGAGACCCAGTACTTC.

This clonotype turned up a few times. This chain links TRBV10-3 with TRBJ2-7; D unclear. Looked up from germline, CDR1 is ENHRY and CDR2 is SYGVKD. The CDR3 loop spans 12 amino acids. V lost 3 bases, J lost 5 bases, and 8 bases lay in between. DNA for the CDR3: TGTGCCATCAGTGAACAAGGGAACGAGCAGTACTTC. It yields the protein CAISEQGNEQYF.

This clonotype was observed at least ten times. This chain links TRBV7-2 with TRBJ2-7; the D gene is possibly TRBD1 (6 bases). Deletions cut 6 bases from V and 4 bases from J, with 10 bases between. Germline V CDR1 and CDR2: SGHTA, FQGNSA. This CDR3 has 12 residues. DNA of the CDR3: TGTGCCAGCAGTTTGGGACAATACGAGCAGTACTTC. Amino acid sequence: CASSLGQYEQYF. Together with reference TRBV7-2 and TRBJ2-7, the CDR3 gives the full variable domain: GAGVSQSPSNKVTEKGKDVELRCDPISGHTALYWYRQSLGQGLEFLIYFQGNSAPDKSGLPSDRFSAERTGGSVSTLTIQRTQQEDSAVYLCASSLGQYEQYFGPGTRLTVT.

This clonotype was detected ten times or more. The chain combines TRBV20-1 with TRBJ2-7, with D hard to call. In germline, CDR1 is DFQATT, CDR2 SNEGSKA (reference sequence). CDR3 length: 10 amino acids. Trimming pared 6 bases from V and 3 bases from J, leaving 6 bases between. The CDR3 loop is CSALYYEQYF. The CDR3 coding sequence is TGCAGTGCATTATACTACGAGCAGTACTTC.

The chain combines TRBV20-1 with TRBJ2-7, with a tentative D call TRBD2 (5 bases). Germline CDR1 is DFQATT and CDR2 is SNEGSKA (reference sequence). This CDR3 has 13 residues. V shed 1 base and J shed 0 bases, with 7 bases lying between them. CDR3 region: CSARVGSSYEQYF. For the CDR3, the DNA is TGCAGTGCTAGAGTGGGGAGCTCCTACGAGCAGTACTTC.

This clonotype was seen repeatedly, ten times or more. This rearrangement joins TRBV7-2 to TRBJ1-1; possibly TRBD1 for D (6 bases). Germline lookup yields CDR1 SGHTA and CDR2 FQGNSA. CDR3 length: 15 residues. V was cut by 5 bases and J by 6 bases, with 19 bases left in between. The CDR3 reads CASSPGPGARAEAFF. DNA for the CDR3: TGTGCCAGCAGCCCTGGTCCGGGGGCGCGCGCTGAAGCTTTCTTT.

The chain has TRBV5-1 and TRBJ1-1; the D is unclear. V was shortened by 3 bases and J by 3 bases, with 15 bases between the two germline ends. This CDR3 is 15 amino acids long. The V gene's germline CDR1 is SGHRS and CDR2 YFSETQ. This chain's CDR3 is CASSWVGLDDTEAFF. CDR3 in DNA: TGCGCCAGCAGCTGGGTAGGGTTGGATGACACTGAAGCTTTCTTT.